The entry below describes one T cell receptor (beta chain). The antigen is unknown. The length of the CDR3 is 15 residues. CDR1 and CDR2 (germline): SGHNT, YYREEE (reference sequence). Trimming cost V 0 bases and J 4 bases, with 13 bases left between them. The data originate from a study of CD8+CD57+ T cells in acquired aplastic anemia. In the study overall: DNA per sorted CD4+ or CD8+ sample ranged about 0.2 to 30 ug, averaging roughly 3.3 ug.

Study-wide findings and caveats: Patients and controls shared over 25 CD8+ CDR3 sequences. Significance was not reached for CD8+ Simpson's diversity between patients and controls.

Genomic DNA, serving as template, underwent TCR beta VDJ and CDR3 profiling. TCRdb recomputed calls from the reads with MiXCR, one row per CDR3 protein. The table shows about 170,000 distinct CDR3 sequences, with approximately 44% occurring only once. The gene calls are TRBV5-4 and TRBJ1-1; maybe TRBD1 (5 bases). This clonotype was obtained from a human donor in good health. Sequencing was carried out using sorted CD4+, CD8+, or CD8+CD57+ T cells (not recorded which) from PBMCs. CDR3 DNA sequence: TGTGCCAGCAGCTTGGGGGGGACCTTATCCACTGAAGCTTTCTTT. Protein product: CASSLGGTLSTEAFF.